The 24 T cell receptor beta chains below come from one sample, sequenced in a study of blood T cell repertoires in COVID-19. Measured with immunoSEQ multiplex PCR; TCRdb has only the in-frame clones, and not every one. The sample holds around 250,000 clones; roughly 83% are singletons and the top ten take 10% to 15%. The sequenced material came from peripheral blood. All receptors derive from a man older than 75 with acute or convalescent COVID-19.

V is TRBV20-1 and J is TRBJ2-3; 10 bases line up with TRBD2. This CDR3 region has 15 residues. V was pared by 3 bases and J by 2 bases, with 5 bases of the junction left unmatched. Germline CDR1 and CDR2: DFQATT and SNEGSKA (reference sequence). Written as DNA, the CDR3 is TGCAGTGCTAGTTCTCTAGCGGGAGTCACAGATACGCAGTATTTT. This gives the protein CSASSLAGVTDTQYF.

The CDR3 DNA reads TGTGCCAGCAGATACCGGACAGGGGGGAACACAGATACGCAGTATTTT. It codes for CASRYRTGGNTDTQYF. The chain has TRBV5-4 and TRBJ2-3, with 10 bases lining up with TRBD1. Germline values: CDR1 SGHNT, CDR2 YYREEE (reference sequence). The CDR3 has 16 residues. V lost 5 bases and J lost 2; bases outside the gene matches: 8.

V and J are TRBV6-6 and TRBJ2-1, with 7 bases lining up with TRBD1. The CDR3 has 16 residues. J lost 1 base, V lost 5 bases, and 8 bases had no gene match. CDR1 and CDR2 (germline): MNHNY, SVGAGI (reference sequence). As DNA, the CDR3 is TGTGCCAGCAGTCTTGACAGGGTTGGGTCCTACAATGAGCAGTTCTTC. Translation gives CASSLDRVGSYNEQFF.

This chain connects TRBV19 to TRBJ1-1; D ambiguous. V was clipped by 3 bases and J by 5 bases, with 10 bases between them. CDR3 size: 13 residues. Germline lookup yields CDR1 LNHDA and CDR2 SQIVND (reference sequence). The CDR3 here is CASSIMGRTEAFF. The DNA of the CDR3 is TGTGCCAGTAGTATTATGGGGAGAACTGAAGCTTTCTTT.

The genes are TRBV7-2 and TRBJ2-3; 10 bases are a match to TRBD2. The J segment lost 3 bases and the V segment lost 3 bases, leaving 0 bases of the junction unmatched. CDR1 is SGHTA, CDR2 FQGNSA, per germline. The CDR3 runs 14 residues. The CDR3 DNA follows: TGTGCCAGCAGCTTTAGCGGGGGGACAGATACGCAGTATTTT. It yields the protein CASSFSGGTDTQYF.

The chain has TRBV19 and TRBJ1-5; the match to TRBD1 covers 7 bases. Trimming removed 6 bases from V and 3 bases from J; junction bases left unmatched: 8. The CDR3 covers 15 residues. Germline V gives CDR1 LNHDA, CDR2 SQIVND (reference sequence). The CDR3, as DNA: TGTGCCAGTAGACTACAGGGGCTCGACAATCAGCCCCAGCATTTT. Residues: CASRLQGLDNQPQHF.

The chain is built from TRBV6-7 and TRBJ2-5; 7 nucleotides agree with TRBD2. TRBV6-7 is designated an ORF whose function remains uncertain. J gave up 5 bases and V 7 bases, and 19 bases lay outside the gene matches. There are 17 residues in the CDR3. The CDR3 DNA follows: TGTGCCAGCACCAACCTCTGGGGCGGGCGGGAGTTGGAGACCCAGTACTTC. It codes for CASTNLWGGRELETQYF.

V is TRBV28 and J is TRBJ1-2; 10 bases map to TRBD1. Unmatched junction bases numbered 9, after V lost 3 bases and J lost 8 bases. Germline V gene sequence: CDR1 MDHEN, CDR2 SYDVKM. The CDR3 covers 15 residues. The CDR3 loop reads CASSFPPGTGVGYTF. Here the CDR3 DNA reads TGTGCCAGCAGTTTCCCCCCCGGGACAGGGGTCGGCTACACCTTC.

The chain carries TRBV2 and TRBJ1-2, with a possible D match to TRBD1 (5 bases). The CDR3 runs 14 residues. Trimming took 2 bases from V and 8 from J, leaving 15 bases between them. Germline V CDR1 and CDR2: SNHLY, FYNNEI. The CDR3 bases are TGTGCCAGCAGTGAACAGGGCAATCTCAACGGCTACACCTTC. Translated: CASSEQGNLNGYTF.

V gene TRBV6-2 or TRBV6-3 combines with J gene TRBJ2-5; TRBD2 agrees at 11 bases. The CDR3 sequence is 15 residues long. Germline lookup yields CDR1 MNHEY and CDR2 SVGEGT. The V segment lost 5 bases and the J segment 5 bases; nucleotides outside the gene matches: 7. The CDR3 sequence: CASSPGTSGIETQYF. DNA for the CDR3: TGTGCCAGCAGTCCCGGGACTAGCGGTATCGAGACCCAGTACTTC.

This clone was observed once. The chain has TRBV28 and TRBJ1-2; the match to TRBD1 covers 8 bases. Germline CDR1 MDHEN, CDR2 SYDVKM. V was pared by 5 bases and J by 5 bases, with 10 bases of the junction left unmatched. The CDR3 is 15 amino acids. CDR3 nucleotides: TGTGCCAGCAGTGGGACAGGCCGCAAGGGGTATGGCTACACCTTC. As protein: CASSGTGRKGYGYTF.

As for this clone: In this CDR3 the conserved last residue, phenylalanine or tryptophan, is missing, so a read error is likely. The limits of the CDR3 on the DNA are not certain, so only TCRdb's listed CDR3 is given. V is TRBV5-3 and J is TRBJ1-5; the D call in the table, TRBD1, was not verified against the DNA. TRBV5-3 is treated as an ORF (open reading frame) with a function not yet certain. The CDR3 length equals 10 residues, ends included. The CDR3 is CARSFRTAPD.

V is TRBV28 and J is TRBJ2-7; no firm D call. Germline V lookup: CDR1 MDHEN, CDR2 SYDVKM. The CDR3 consists of 12 residues. V lost 7 bases and J lost 3, with 10 bases in between. CDR3 sequence (DNA): TGTGCCAGCACCTCTTCCGGCTACGAGCAGTACTTC. Amino acid sequence: CASTSSGYEQYF.

The chain recombines TRBV28 with TRBJ1-1; perhaps TRBD1 as D (5 bases). The CDR3 loop spans 14 amino acids. The V end lost 6 bases, the J end lost 1 base, and 12 bases lay between the germline ends. CDR1 is MDHEN and CDR2 is SYDVKM in the germline V gene. CDR3 bases: TGTGCCAGCAGCCCAGGGCAGCCGAACACTGAAGCTTTCTTT. Amino acid sequence: CASSPGQPNTEAFF.

The DNA for the CDR3 is TGTGCCAGCTCACCGTCGACACAATATGGCTACACCTTC. Translating it yields CASSPSTQYGYTF. J is TRBJ1-2 and V is TRBV18, with D unclear. The CDR3 is 13 amino acids. Looked up from germline, CDR1 is KGHSH and CDR2 is LQKENI. Trimming removed 3 bases at V and 5 bases at J, with 10 bases between.

The chain recombines TRBV19 with TRBJ1-5; D perhaps matches TRBD1 (6 bases). The CDR3 totals 15 residues. Trimming pared 2 bases from V and 6 bases from J, leaving 14 bases between. The germline gives CDR1 LNHDA, CDR2 SQIVND (reference sequence). The CDR3 nucleotides read TGTGCCAGTAGTATATCAGGGGCGGGTAGTCAGCCCCAGCATTTT. It encodes CASSISGAGSQPQHF.

This chain links TRBV4-1 with TRBJ1-5, with D possibly TRBD1 on 6 matching bases. Germline V gene sequence: CDR1 MGHRA, CDR2 YSYEKL. CDR3 size: 17 residues. With 0 bases removed from V and 4 bases from J, the gap between germline ends came to 16 bases. The CDR3, as DNA: TGCGCCAGCAGCCAAGACTTGCGGACAGCGAATAATCAGCCCCAGCATTTT. This codes for CASSQDLRTANNQPQHF.

The V gene is TRBV29-1, the J gene TRBJ1-2, with D possibly TRBD1 on 6 matching bases. In germline, CDR1 is SQVTM, CDR2 ANQGSEA. The CDR3 sequence is 12 residues long. The germline V and J ends were trimmed by 7 bases and 2 bases, with 11 bases remaining between them. In nucleotides, the CDR3 is TGCAGCGCTAGGACAGAGAACTATGGCTACACCTTC. Its translation: CSARTENYGYTF. Combining the CDR3 with reference TRBV29-1 and TRBJ1-2 gives the whole variable domain SAVISQKPSRDICQRGTSLTIQCQVDSQVTMMFWYRQQPGQSLTLIATANQGSEATYESGFVIDKFPISRPNLTFSTLTVSNMSPEDSSIYLCSARTENYGYTFGSGTRLTVV.

The genes are TRBV18 and TRBJ1-2; 12 bases agree with TRBD1. There are 17 residues in the CDR3. Looked up from germline, CDR1 is KGHSH and CDR2 is LQKENI. Unmatched junction bases numbered 13, after V lost 3 bases and J lost 8 bases. This chain's CDR3 is CASSPDLPGQGAGGYTF. In DNA form, the CDR3 reads TGTGCCAGCTCACCGGACCTTCCGGGACAGGGGGCGGGAGGCTACACCTTC.

The chain couples TRBV5-1 to TRBJ2-5; 9 nucleotides agree with TRBD1. Germline loops: CDR1 SGHRS, CDR2 YFSETQ. This CDR3 has 15 residues. Trimming removed 6 bases from V and 1 base from J; junction bases left unmatched: 7. In DNA, the CDR3 is TGCGCCAGCACGGGGACAGGGACCAGCCAAGAGACCCAGTACTTC. Translated: CASTGTGTSQETQYF.

This chain joins TRBV28 and TRBJ1-6, with D perhaps matching TRBD1 (5 bases). CDR1 and CDR2 from the germline V gene are MDHEN and SYDVKM. The CDR3 runs 15 residues. Trimming took 2 bases from V and 10 from J, leaving 15 bases between them. The CDR3 region has the DNA TGTGCCAGCAGTTTAGAAACAGGCCCAGAATCACCCCTCCACTTT. Protein sequence: CASSLETGPESPLHF. Combining the CDR3 with reference TRBV28 and TRBJ1-6 gives the whole variable domain DVKVTQSSRYLVKRTGEKVFLECVQDMDHENMFWYRQDPGLGLRLIYFSYDVKMKEKGDIPEGYSVSREKKERFSLILESASTNQTSMYLCASSLETGPESPLHFGNGTRLTVT.

The chain carries TRBV7-9 and TRBJ2-1, with TRBD1 matching 7 bases. V lost 1 base to trimming and J lost 3 bases; unmatched junction nucleotides: 6. CDR1 and CDR2 from the germline V gene are SEHNR and FQNEAQ (reference sequence). The CDR3 spans 16 residues. The chain's CDR3 is CASSLGGQAYYNEQFF. Written as DNA, the CDR3 is TGTGCCAGCAGCTTAGGTGGACAGGCTTACTACAATGAGCAGTTCTTC.

The rearrangement uses TRBV10-3 and TRBJ2-7; TRBD1 matches at 11 bases. The CDR3 covers 14 residues. V shed 6 bases, J shed 5 bases, and the junction held 6 bases outside the gene matches. Germline CDR1 and CDR2: ENHRY and SYGVKD. Here the CDR3 DNA reads TGTGCCATCAGCCCGGACAGGGGGCCCAACGAGCAGTACTTC. Translated, it gives CAISPDRGPNEQYF.

The chain links TRBV5-4 to TRBJ2-1; 12 bases are shared with TRBD2. CDR1 is SGHNT, CDR2 YYREEE, per germline (reference sequence). The CDR3 has 17 amino acids. V shed 1 base and J 10 bases; nucleotides not matched to a gene: 12. The CDR3 sequence is CASSLPSGRVSNREQFF. Here the CDR3 DNA reads TGTGCCAGCAGCTTGCCTAGCGGGAGGGTCTCCAATCGAGAGCAGTTCTTC.